This T cell receptor (beta chain) was found in a study of Graves' ophthalmopathy and Graves' hyperthyroidism. Study details: The authors collected peripheral blood at initial diagnosis, before any treatment.

RNA transcripts were the source from which TCR beta CDR3 regions were amplified. First-round RT-PCR with HTBI primers preceded a second-round multiplex PCR. TCRdb itself ran the multiplex PCR reads through MiXCR, one entry per CDR3 protein. The top ten clones hold roughly 3.5% of a sample with hundreds of thousands of distinct CDR3 sequences, over 40% of them seen once. This clonotype has only one observation. The CDR3 does not close with the conserved phenylalanine or tryptophan, likely indicating a read error. Clinical symptoms and serum thyroxine were used for diagnosis; TRAb, thyroid ultrasound and orbital computed tomography were also relied on. The junction had 5 bases not matched to a gene; V was cut back by 6 bases and J by 5 bases. CDR1 is SGHVS and CDR2 is FNYEAQ in the germline V gene. The CDR3 sequence is 13 residues long.

V is TRBV7-6 and J is TRBJ2-7, with 9 bases aligning to TRBD1. The sequence derives from an adult man with Graves' ophthalmopathy. The sample consisted of peripheral blood. CDR3 in amino acids: CASRNRGRDEQYL. The CDR3 nucleotides read TGTGCCAGCAGAAACAGGGGGCGCGACGAGCAGTACCTC.